Each of the 17 T cell receptor beta chains below was sequenced from the same sample in a study of CD8+ T cells in alopecia areata. Treatment described: oral pan-JAK inhibitor, 5-10 mg twice daily. The authors extracted RNA and reverse transcribed it into cDNA as the sequencing template. The table came from immunoSEQ multiplex PCR; TCRdb's copy has only in-frame clones and leaves some out. The repertoire includes roughly 200,000 clones, about 53% of them detected once, and approximately 10% sits in the top ten. This specimen consisted of CD8+ T cells sorted from blood, obtained at week 24, from a patient treated with tofacitinib. The receptors here all came from a human donor with alopecia areata.

The CDR3 protein is CASGSGTVSSTQYF. Here the CDR3 DNA reads TGTGCCTCCGGATCTGGGACTGTCTCTAGTACGCAGTATTTT. This sequence joins TRBV9 and TRBJ2-3, with a tentative D call TRBD2 (6 bases). This CDR3 has 14 amino acids. Germline lookup yields CDR1 SGDLS and CDR2 YYNGEE. V was cut by 10 bases and J by 8 bases, with 23 bases left in between.

The J gene is TRBJ2-7, the V gene TRBV4-3, with no clear D. The germline CDR1 and CDR2 sequences are LGHNA and YSLEER. Trimming cost V 0 bases and J 6 bases, with 9 bases left between them. The CDR3 covers 13 residues. The CDR3 loop reads CASSQDRSGEQYF. The CDR3 region has the DNA TGCGCCAGCAGCCAAGATCGGTCAGGCGAGCAGTACTTC.

The rearrangement links TRBV9 to TRBJ1-4; TRBD1 might be the D (6 bases). Trimming shortened V by 4 bases and J by 7 bases, and 20 bases separated the two germline ends. Germline CDR1 and CDR2: SGDLS and YYNGEE. This CDR3 spans 16 amino acids. CDR3 sequence (DNA): TGTGCCAGCAGCCCTCCGGGGGCACGGTCTGGTGAAAAACTGTTTTTT. It specifies CASSPPGARSGEKLFF. The full variable domain, rest sourced from reference TRBV9 and TRBJ1-4, is DSGVTQTPKHLITATGQRVTLRCSPRSGDLSVYWYQQSLDQGLQFLIQYYNGEERAKGNILERFSAQQFPDLHSELNLSSLELGDSALYFCASSPPGARSGEKLFFGSGTQLSVL.

V usage is TRBV9 and J usage is TRBJ2-3; 7 positions match TRBD2. Germline CDR1 is SGDLS and CDR2 is YYNGEE. The CDR3 sequence is 16 residues long. Trimming removed 0 bases from V and 2 bases from J; junction bases left unmatched: 6. CDR3 DNA sequence: TGTGCCAGCAGCGTAGGTCTAGCGGAGCCCACAGATACGCAGTATTTT. Its translation: CASSVGLAEPTDTQYF.

The V and J genes are TRBV7-6 and TRBJ2-5; no firm D call. Trimming left V 0 bases short and J 2 bases short, with 13 bases between. CDR1 is SGHVS and CDR2 is FNYEAQ in the germline V gene. This CDR3 has 16 amino acids. The CDR3 DNA reads TGTGCCAGCAGCTTAGCTACGATGCGAGGTCAAGAGACCCAGTACTTC. Protein product: CASSLATMRGQETQYF.

The V call is TRBV28, the J call TRBJ1-1, with TRBD1 identical over 9 bases. The V and J ends lost 11 bases and 1 base, in that order; junction bases with no gene match: 2. This CDR3 region has 12 residues. Germline CDR1 MDHEN, CDR2 SYDVKM. The DNA of the CDR3 is TGTGCCGCGGGACAGGGGAACACTGAAGCTTTCTTT. It is translated as CAAGQGNTEAFF. Drawing the rest from reference TRBV28 and TRBJ1-1, the complete variable domain is DVKVTQSSRYLVKRTGEKVFLECVQDMDHENMFWYRQDPGLGLRLIYFSYDVKMKEKGDIPEGYSVSREKKERFSLILESASTNQTSMYLCAAGQGNTEAFFGQGTRLTVV.

On this clone: Because the CDR3's place on the DNA is in doubt, the DNA is left out and the CDR3 is given as listed by TCRdb. The genes are TRBV4-3 and TRBJ2-7; the table's TRBD2 call for D was not verified on the DNA. Inclusive of both ends, the CDR3 amounts to 13 amino acids. Germline V gene sequence: CDR1 LGHNA, CDR2 YSLEER. CDR3 loop: CASSPSVRDEQYF.

The rearrangement joins TRBV5-6 to TRBJ1-2; 11 positions match TRBD1. V was clipped by 2 bases and J by 7 bases; unmatched bases: 1. The CDR3 is 13 residues long. Germline values: CDR1 SGHDT, CDR2 YYEEEE. As DNA, the CDR3 is TGTGCCAGCAGCTTCGGGACAGGGGGTGGCTACACCTTC. Protein sequence: CASSFGTGGGYTF.

This clone was seen only a few times. The rearrangement uses TRBV29-1 and TRBJ2-7; D is perhaps TRBD1 or TRBD2 (5 bases each). The CDR3 has 14 residues. Germline V lookup: CDR1 SQVTM, CDR2 ANQGSEA. Trimming cost V 4 bases and J 4 bases, with 17 bases left between them. The CDR3 region has the DNA TGCAGCGTTGGGCCGGGACCGAGCTTTTACGAGCAGTACTTC. Translation: CSVGPGPSFYEQYF.

CDR3 DNA: TGTGCCAGCAGCTTGGGGGACAGATACGAGCAGTACTTC. It codes for CASSLGDRYEQYF. This chain uses TRBV5-6 with TRBJ2-7; TRBD1 agrees at 7 bases. V lost 0 bases to trimming and J lost 4 bases; unmatched junction nucleotides: 1. CDR3 length: 13 amino acids. In germline, CDR1 is SGHDT, CDR2 YYEEEE.

This clone was counted a single time. The chain recombines TRBV5-1 with TRBJ2-3, with no clear D. This CDR3 has 16 amino acids. Germline V gene lookup returns CDR1 SGHRS and CDR2 YFSETQ. Trimming stripped 1 base from V and 5 bases from J, with 17 bases between. CDR3 sequence reads: CASSLPDRVGLDTQYF. The CDR3 coding sequence is TGCGCCAGCAGCTTGCCAGATAGGGTCGGTCTAGATACGCAGTATTTT.

The chain uses TRBV7-9 and TRBJ1-4; D is unresolved. The V end was cut by 5 bases, the J end by 2 bases, with 9 bases between. CDR3 size: 14 residues. Germline values: CDR1 SEHNR, CDR2 FQNEAQ (reference sequence). This chain's CDR3 is CASSTVGTNEKLFF. CDR3 in DNA: TGTGCCAGCAGCACGGTTGGGACTAATGAAAAACTGTTTTTT.

This clone was seen a handful of times. The rearrangement links TRBV11-3 to TRBJ2-1; 8 bases align to TRBD2. With 8 bases clipped from V and 8 bases from J, the junction kept 11 bases outside the gene matches. Per germline, CDR1 SGHNT and CDR2 YENEEA. The CDR3 consists of 14 residues. The CDR3: CASRGSGGGDEQFF. The CDR3 DNA follows: TGTGCCAGCCGGGGGAGCGGGGGCGGCGATGAGCAGTTCTTC.

This clone appeared a few times. The rearrangement joins TRBV4-3 to TRBJ2-3; D unclear. The V gene's germline CDR1 is LGHNA and CDR2 YSLEER. The CDR3 consists of 14 residues. The V end was cut by 1 base, the J end by 4 bases, with 9 bases between. The CDR3 reads CASSQAGGPDTQYF. Here the CDR3 DNA reads TGCGCCAGCAGCCAAGCAGGTGGGCCAGATACGCAGTATTTT.

This clone was seen only a few times. The chain employs TRBV19 and TRBJ1-5; D perhaps matches TRBD1 (6 bases). This CDR3 region has 15 residues. V was shortened by 2 bases and J by 4 bases, with 12 bases between the two germline ends. Germline V gene sequence: CDR1 LNHDA, CDR2 SQIVND (reference sequence). The CDR3 bases are TGTGCCAGTAGTATATCAGGGACAAGTAATCAGCCCCAGCATTTT. It encodes CASSISGTSNQPQHF.

This clone was counted a few times. CDR3 in amino acids: CASSQTRTGSFAGELFF. Written as DNA, the CDR3 is TGCGCCAGCAGCCAAACCAGGACAGGGAGTTTCGCCGGGGAGCTGTTTTTT. This sequence joins TRBV4-3 and TRBJ2-2; 8 bases map to TRBD1. The CDR3 covers 17 residues. Germline V CDR1 and CDR2: LGHNA, YSLEER. V gave up 2 bases and J gave up 6 bases; unmatched junction bases: 11.

This sequence joins TRBV5-5 and TRBJ2-3, with unresolved D. Germline values: CDR1 SGHKS, CDR2 YYEKEE (reference sequence). This CDR3 comprises 13 residues. The V and J ends lost 4 bases and 4 bases respectively, with 10 bases between them. For the CDR3, the DNA is TGTGCCAGCAGCGACCACTGGTCAGATACGCAGTATTTT. The encoded protein is CASSDHWSDTQYF.